The 32 T cell receptor beta chains below all came from one sample that was sequenced in a study of blood T cell repertoires in COVID-19. Profiled with immunoSEQ multiplex PCR; TCRdb holds only in-frame clones, not every one. The table records roughly 81,000 clones, around 89% of them present only once. Sequenced sample: peripheral blood. The origin of the receptors is a man aged 65 to 79 with active or convalescent COVID-19.

V gene TRBV6-1 combines with J gene TRBJ1-6; the match to TRBD1 covers 8 bases. The CDR3 length is 15 residues. Germline assignment: CDR1 MNHNS and CDR2 SASEGT. With V trimmed by 3 bases and J by 6 bases, 4 bases remained unmatched. CDR3 nucleotide sequence: TGTGCCAGCAGTGATCGACAGGGGCTTAATTCACCCCTCCACTTT. Translation: CASSDRQGLNSPLHF.

DNA for the CDR3: TGTGCCTGGAATCTTCTCCACAGGGGTACAGATACGCAGTATTTT. It translates to CAWNLLHRGTDTQYF. The chain links TRBV30 to TRBJ2-3; 7 nucleotides line up with TRBD1. The V gene's germline CDR1 is GTSNPN and CDR2 SVGIG (reference sequence). The CDR3 runs 15 residues. The junction had 10 bases not matched to a gene; V was cut back by 4 bases and J by 3 bases.

This clone turned up a few times. This chain joins TRBV7-2 and TRBJ1-2; tentatively, D is TRBD1 (6 bases). CDR3 length: 14 amino acids. With 6 bases removed from V and 5 bases from J, the gap between germline ends came to 16 bases. Germline loops: CDR1 SGHTA, CDR2 FQGNSA. The CDR3 DNA sequence: TGTGCCAGCAGACAGGGCGGGGAGGGGTATGGCTACACCTTC. As protein: CASRQGGEGYGYTF.

The V gene is TRBV7-3, the J gene TRBJ1-2; D ambiguous. V shed 8 bases and J shed 4 bases, with 11 bases lying between them. Germline CDR1 SGHTA, CDR2 FQGTGA. The CDR3 loop spans 12 amino acids. The CDR3 DNA sequence: TGTGCCAGCGCCGGGTTTAGCTATGGCTACACCTTC. Translating it yields CASAGFSYGYTF. Looking up the rest from reference TRBV7-3 and TRBJ1-2 gives the full variable domain: GAGVSQTPSNKVTEKGKYVELRCDPISGHTALYWYRQSLGQGPEFLIYFQGTGAADDSGLPNDRFFAVRPEGSVSTLKIQRTERGDSAVYLCASAGFSYGYTFGSGTRLTVV.

This clone was recorded once. The chain combines TRBV3-1 (or the pseudogene TRBV3-2) with TRBJ2-1, with D maybe TRBD2 (6 bases). From germline, CDR1 is LGHDT and CDR2 YNNKEL (reference sequence). The CDR3 loop spans 14 amino acids. The V gene lost 5 bases and the J gene lost 0 bases, with 8 bases spanning the gap. Written as DNA, the CDR3 is TGTGCCAGCAGCGGCGGGACCTCCTACAATGAGCAGTTCTTC. It encodes CASSGGTSYNEQFF.

The chain employs TRBV18 and TRBJ1-1; 7 bases are a match to TRBD1. Trimming cost V 5 bases and J 0 bases; bases outside gene matches: 3. Germline V CDR1 and CDR2: KGHSH, LQKENI. The CDR3 is 14 amino acids. CDR3 sequence: CASSADRLNTEAFF. CDR3 bases: TGTGCCAGCTCAGCGGACAGGCTGAACACTGAAGCTTTCTTT.

The chain uses TRBV25-1 and TRBJ1-2; TRBD1 agrees at 8 bases. V was clipped by 4 bases and J by 2 bases; unmatched bases: 12. The CDR3 contains 17 residues. From germline, CDR1 is MGHDK and CDR2 SYGVNS. This CDR3 is CASSVHFLSGGNYGYTF. CDR3 in DNA: TGTGCCAGCAGTGTGCACTTTTTATCAGGGGGCAACTATGGCTACACCTTC.

V gene TRBV7-8 combines with J gene TRBJ2-3, with a weak D call TRBD2 (7 bases). The CDR3 loop spans 13 amino acids. V was shortened by 8 bases and J by 5 bases, with 14 bases between the two germline ends. Germline values: CDR1 SGHVS, CDR2 FQNEAQ. This chain's CDR3 is CASLRGGEDTQYF. Written as DNA, the CDR3 is TGTGCCAGCTTGAGGGGGGGTGAAGATACGCAGTATTTT.

The chain has TRBV19 and TRBJ1-1; D is uncertain. The V and J ends lost 6 bases and 3 bases respectively, with 17 bases between them. Per germline, CDR1 LNHDA and CDR2 SQIVND (reference sequence). The CDR3 sequence is 15 residues long. CDR3 loop: CASRRNSQMDTEAFF. CDR3 bases: TGTGCCAGTAGAAGAAATTCCCAGATGGACACTGAAGCTTTCTTT.

The rearrangement uses TRBV6-5 and TRBJ2-6; perhaps TRBD1 as D (6 bases). Trimming removed 6 bases from V and 4 bases from J, with 10 bases in between. The CDR3 length is 14 residues. Germline CDR1 reads MNHEY; CDR2 reads SVGAGI. The CDR3: CASSTGQGANVLTF. In DNA form, the CDR3 reads TGTGCCAGCAGCACAGGGCAAGGGGCCAACGTCCTGACTTTC.

CDR3 residues: CASSVPRGPLRDTQYF. CDR3 nucleotide sequence: TGTGCCAGCAGTGTCCCGCGGGGTCCCCTTCGGGATACGCAGTATTTT. The chain uses TRBV27 and TRBJ2-3, with D tentatively TRBD2 (6 bases). The germline V gene encodes CDR1 MNHEY and CDR2 SMNVEV (reference sequence). The CDR3 spans 16 residues. V lost 5 bases and J 6 bases, leaving 21 bases between the germline ends.

This chain connects TRBV5-1 to TRBJ2-3, with 12 positions matching TRBD2. V lost 4 bases to trimming and J lost 4 bases; unmatched junction nucleotides: 10. CDR1 is SGHRS, CDR2 YFSETQ, per germline. The CDR3 loop spans 17 amino acids. As DNA, the CDR3 is TGCGCCAGCAGCAAAGGACTAGCGGGGAACGAGGCAGATACGCAGTATTTT. Translating it yields CASSKGLAGNEADTQYF. The whole variable domain, remainder taken from reference TRBV5-1 and TRBJ2-3, is KAGVTQTPRYLIKTRGQQVTLSCSPISGHRSVSWYQQTPGQGLQFLFEYFSETQRNKGNFPGRFSGRQFSNSRSEMNVSTLELGDSALYLCASSKGLAGNEADTQYFGPGTRLTVL.

The V gene is TRBV30, the J gene TRBJ2-7; 8 nucleotides agree with TRBD1. With V trimmed by 4 bases and J by 3 bases, 17 bases remained unmatched. This CDR3 contains 17 residues. CDR1 is GTSNPN, CDR2 SVGIG, per germline (reference sequence). The CDR3 region is CAWNRNRLGQGNYEQYF. The CDR3 DNA sequence: TGTGCCTGGAACCGAAACCGCCTAGGACAGGGAAACTACGAGCAGTACTTC. Drawing the rest from reference TRBV30 and TRBJ2-7, the complete variable domain is SQTIHQWPATLVQPVGSPLSLECTVEGTSNPNLYWYRQAAGRGLQLLFYSVGIGQISSEVPQNLSASRPQDRQFILSSKKLLLSDSGFYLCAWNRNRLGQGNYEQYFGPGTRLTVT.

V usage is TRBV18 and J usage is TRBJ1-2; D is undetermined. With 3 bases removed from V and 3 bases from J, the gap between germline ends came to 8 bases. The CDR3 totals 13 residues. Germline V gene sequence: CDR1 KGHSH, CDR2 LQKENI. The chain's CDR3 is CASSPMEDYGYTF. As DNA, the CDR3 is TGTGCCAGCTCACCGATGGAGGACTATGGCTACACCTTC.

The J gene is TRBJ2-7, the V gene TRBV6-6; TRBD1 is a possible D gene (5 bases). The CDR3 has 14 amino acids. Germline values: CDR1 MNHNY, CDR2 SVGAGI (reference sequence). V was trimmed by 1 base and J by 3 bases, leaving 10 bases between them. CDR3 sequence: CASSYLGLLYEQYF. CDR3 nucleotides: TGTGCCAGCAGTTACTTGGGGCTTCTCTACGAGCAGTACTTC.

This sequence joins TRBV5-1 and TRBJ1-4; a possible D gene is TRBD1 (5 bases). V was trimmed by 0 bases and J by 8 bases, leaving 17 bases between them. Germline V lookup: CDR1 SGHRS, CDR2 YFSETQ. CDR3 size: 16 residues. CDR3 protein: CASSLDSAGRREKLFF. The CDR3 DNA reads as TGCGCCAGCAGCTTGGATTCAGCAGGGCGCCGGGAAAAACTGTTTTTT.

The gene calls are TRBV13 and TRBJ1-6; D not certain. In germline, CDR1 is PRHDT, CDR2 FYEKMQ (reference sequence). V lost 1 base and J lost 7, with 8 bases in between. The CDR3 spans 14 residues. The CDR3, as DNA: TGTGCCAGCAGCTTAGCTGCACGGAATTCACCCCTCCACTTT. Translation: CASSLAARNSPLHF.

The chain employs TRBV2 and TRBJ1-2; the D gene is possibly TRBD1 (6 bases). Germline V lookup: CDR1 SNHLY, CDR2 FYNNEI. V lost 4 bases, J lost 8 bases, and 14 bases lay in between. The CDR3 loop spans 13 amino acids. CDR3 nucleotides: TGTGCCAGCAGTGGGCAGGGGTCGGAGGGCTACACCTTC. Translation gives CASSGQGSEGYTF.

The V and J genes are TRBV20-1 and TRBJ1-2, with D unresolved. The germline CDR1 and CDR2 sequences are DFQATT and SNEGSKA (reference sequence). This CDR3 region has 12 residues. V lost 3 bases and J lost 8, with 13 bases in between. The CDR3 nucleotides read TGCAGTGCTAGTCTTGGAACACAGGGCTACACCTTC. It encodes CSASLGTQGYTF.

This sequence joins TRBV30 and TRBJ1-1; tentative D call: TRBD1 (5 bases). Trimming removed 1 base at V and 10 bases at J, with 13 bases between. Looked up from germline, CDR1 is GTSNPN and CDR2 is SVGIG (reference sequence). This CDR3 is built from 12 residues. Written as DNA, the CDR3 is TGTGCCTGGAGTGAGGTCCAGGGAGGAGCTTTCTTT. This sequence encodes CAWSEVQGGAFF.

The CDR3 DNA follows: TGTGCCAGCAGCGTGACAGGGCGAAGCCACGAGCAGTACTTC. Translation: CASSVTGRSHEQYF. The chain recombines TRBV9 with TRBJ2-7, with TRBD1 identical over 7 bases. V dropped 2 bases and J dropped 5; count of bases not matched to a gene: 7. Germline V gives CDR1 SGDLS, CDR2 YYNGEE. This CDR3 contains 14 residues.

The chain combines TRBV5-1 with TRBJ2-6; D unresolved. The CDR3 is 16 residues long. Germline lookup yields CDR1 SGHRS and CDR2 YFSETQ. Trimming cost V 0 bases and J 1 base, with 8 bases left between them. This CDR3 reads CASSLVTGSGANVLTF. The CDR3 nucleotides read TGCGCCAGCAGCTTGGTAACCGGGTCTGGGGCCAACGTCCTGACTTTC.

The chain links TRBV5-6 to TRBJ1-1; D call uncertain. This CDR3 contains 15 residues. Germline V gene data show CDR1 as SGHDT and CDR2 as YYEEEE. V lost 5 bases, J lost 1 base, and 15 bases lay in between. Here the CDR3 reads CASSFGLEANTEAFF. The DNA of the CDR3 is TGTGCCAGCAGTTTCGGTCTCGAAGCGAACACTGAAGCTTTCTTT.

The chain joins TRBV5-4 to TRBJ2-5; D might be TRBD2 (6 bases). The CDR3 runs 15 residues. Trimming pared 4 bases from V and 5 bases from J, leaving 18 bases between. Germline V CDR1 and CDR2: SGHNT, YYREEE (reference sequence). In DNA, the CDR3 is TGTGCCAGCAGCCCCGACGCGGGGAATTGGGAGACCCAGTACTTC. Translation gives CASSPDAGNWETQYF.

The chain is built from TRBV6-4 and TRBJ2-7; D gene unclear. CDR3 size: 15 residues. Looked up from germline, CDR1 is MRHNA and CDR2 is SNTAGT. V was trimmed by 4 bases and J by 2 bases, leaving 15 bases between them. The CDR3 region is CASSAPFSPPYEQYF. The CDR3, as DNA: TGTGCCAGCAGTGCTCCCTTTTCTCCCCCCTACGAGCAGTACTTC.

The genes are TRBV5-4 and TRBJ2-5; 8 bases match TRBD2. Per the germline V gene, CDR1 is SGHNT and CDR2 is YYREEE (reference sequence). CDR3 size: 16 residues. With 1 base clipped from V and 1 base from J, the junction kept 6 bases outside the gene matches. The CDR3 DNA follows: TGTGCCAGCAGCTTGCTGGCGGGGGGACCCCAAGAGACCCAGTACTTC. The encoded protein is CASSLLAGGPQETQYF.

The V call is TRBV5-6, the J call TRBJ1-5; 12 nucleotides agree with TRBD1. The trim removed 0 bases at V and 7 bases at J, leaving 5 bases unmatched. CDR1 SGHDT and CDR2 YYEEEE come from the germline V gene. The CDR3 length is 16 residues. The CDR3 protein is CASSLGGTGGRQPQHF. The CDR3 nucleotides read TGTGCCAGCAGCTTGGGGGGGACAGGGGGCAGACAGCCCCAGCATTTT.

The chain combines TRBV19 with TRBJ2-5; the match to TRBD2 covers 14 bases. V trimming: 4 bases; J trimming: 9 bases; junction bases outside the gene matches: 7. CDR1 is LNHDA, CDR2 SQIVND, per germline (reference sequence). The CDR3 covers 15 residues. The CDR3 here is CASSTRTSGGSPQYF. The CDR3 nucleotides read TGTGCCAGTAGTACAAGGACTAGCGGGGGGTCCCCCCAGTACTTC.

The chain carries TRBV4-3 and TRBJ1-2; tentative D call: TRBD1 (6 bases). The CDR3 contains 17 residues. CDR1 and CDR2 from the germline V gene are LGHNA and YSLEER. V lost 1 base to trimming and J lost 7 bases, with 22 bases between them. The CDR3 loop reads CASSQVRGGGQPVGYTF. CDR3 in DNA: TGCGCCAGCAGCCAAGTCAGGGGAGGGGGGCAACCGGTTGGCTACACCTTC.

This sequence joins TRBV3-1 (or the pseudogene TRBV3-2) and TRBJ1-4, with 9 bases aligning to TRBD1. V shed 4 bases and J 4 bases; nucleotides not matched to a gene: 7. CDR1 is LGHDT, CDR2 YNNKEL, per germline (reference sequence). The CDR3 spans 16 residues. CDR3 in DNA: TGTGCCAGCAGCCGGAACCGGGACAGGGTTAATGAAAAACTGTTTTTT. It translates to CASSRNRDRVNEKLFF.

This chain joins TRBV7-2 and TRBJ2-1; maybe TRBD2 (6 bases). V shed 5 bases and J shed 4 bases, with 15 bases lying between them. Germline V gene lookup returns CDR1 SGHTA and CDR2 FQGNSA. The CDR3 sequence is 15 residues long. The CDR3 nucleotides are TGTGCCAGCAGCAGACTAGTGGGGGGTTACAATGAGCAGTTCTTC. This translates into CASSRLVGGYNEQFF.

This rearrangement joins TRBV7-2 to TRBJ1-3, with D possibly matching TRBD1 (6 bases). V shed 1 base and J shed 4 bases, with 14 bases lying between them. Germline V CDR1 and CDR2: SGHTA, FQGNSA. The CDR3 loop spans 16 amino acids. For the CDR3, the DNA is TGTGCCAGCAGCTTAGATCGGGGGGCGCAAGGAAACACCATATATTTT. Amino acids: CASSLDRGAQGNTIYF. Together with reference TRBV7-2 and TRBJ1-3, the CDR3 gives the full variable domain: GAGVSQSPSNKVTEKGKDVELRCDPISGHTALYWYRQSLGQGLEFLIYFQGNSAPDKSGLPSDRFSAERTGGSVSTLTIQRTQQEDSAVYLCASSLDRGAQGNTIYFGEGSWLTVV.